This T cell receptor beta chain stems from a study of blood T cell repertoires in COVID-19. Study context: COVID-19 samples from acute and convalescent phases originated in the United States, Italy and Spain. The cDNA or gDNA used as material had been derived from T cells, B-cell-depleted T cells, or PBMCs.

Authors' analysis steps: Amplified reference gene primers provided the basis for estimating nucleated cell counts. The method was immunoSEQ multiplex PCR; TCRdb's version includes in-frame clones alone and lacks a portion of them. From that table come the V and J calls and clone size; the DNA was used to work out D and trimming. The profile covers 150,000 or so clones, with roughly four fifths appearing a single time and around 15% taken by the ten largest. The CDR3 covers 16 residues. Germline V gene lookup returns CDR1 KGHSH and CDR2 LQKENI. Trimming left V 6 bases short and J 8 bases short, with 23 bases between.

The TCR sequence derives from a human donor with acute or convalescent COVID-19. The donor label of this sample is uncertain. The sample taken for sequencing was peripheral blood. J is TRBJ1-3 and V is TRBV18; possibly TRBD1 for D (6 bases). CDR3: CASSPWGGTGIDTIYF. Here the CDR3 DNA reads TGTGCCAGCTCTCCGTGGGGGGGCACCGGAATTGACACCATATATTTT.